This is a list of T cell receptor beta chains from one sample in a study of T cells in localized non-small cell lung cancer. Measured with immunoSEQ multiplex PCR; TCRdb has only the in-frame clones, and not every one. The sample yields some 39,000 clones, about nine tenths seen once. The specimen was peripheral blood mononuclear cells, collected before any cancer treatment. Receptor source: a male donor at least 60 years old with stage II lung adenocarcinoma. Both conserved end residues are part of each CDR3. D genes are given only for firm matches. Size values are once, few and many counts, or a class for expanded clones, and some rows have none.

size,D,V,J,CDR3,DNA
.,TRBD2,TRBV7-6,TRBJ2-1,CASSLVGLPYNEQFF,TGTGCCAGCAGCTTAGTGGGACTACCTTACAATGAGCAGTTCTTC
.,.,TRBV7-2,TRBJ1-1,CASSGGIDTEAFF,TGTGCCAGCAGCGGTGGAATCGACACTGAAGCTTTCTTT
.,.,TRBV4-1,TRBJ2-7,CASSQDAGATSSSYEQYF,TGCGCCAGCAGCCAAGACGCGGGGGCTACGAGTAGCTCCTACGAGCAGTACTTC
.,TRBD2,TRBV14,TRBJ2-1,CASSQGSSGSYNEQFF,TGTGCCAGCAGCCAAGGGTCTAGCGGGTCCTACAATGAGCAGTTCTTC
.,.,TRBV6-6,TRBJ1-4,CASTRGGTNEKLFF,TGTGCCAGCACCCGAGGGGGTACTAATGAAAAACTGTTTTTT
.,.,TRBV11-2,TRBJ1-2,CASSPAGPNYGYTF,TGTGCCAGCAGCCCGGCGGGCCCCAACTATGGCTACACCTTC
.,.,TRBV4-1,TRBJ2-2,CASSQFRGSTGELFF,TGCGCCAGCAGCCAATTCAGGGGTTCCACCGGGGAGCTGTTTTTT
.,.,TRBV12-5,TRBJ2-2,CASGLATIVDTGELFF,TGTGCTAGTGGTTTAGCCACTATTGTTGACACCGGGGAGCTGTTTTTT
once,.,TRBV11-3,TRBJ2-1,CASSSSLTSSEQFF,TGTGCCAGCAGCTCATCCCTGACTAGTTCTGAGCAGTTCTTC
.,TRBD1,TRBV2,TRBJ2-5,CASSEGDRGGETQYF,TGTGCCAGCAGTGAAGGGGACAGGGGAGGTGAGACCCAGTACTTC
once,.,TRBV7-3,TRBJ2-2,CASSSTPGELFF,TGTGCCAGCAGCTCGACACCCGGGGAGCTGTTTTTT
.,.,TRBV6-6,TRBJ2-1,CASSYSDSYNEQFF,TGTGCCAGCAGTTACTCGGACAGCTACAATGAGCAGTTCTTC
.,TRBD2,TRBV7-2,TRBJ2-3,CASSRLAGGSTDTQYF,TGTGCCAGCAGCCGCCTAGCGGGAGGAAGCACAGATACGCAGTATTTT
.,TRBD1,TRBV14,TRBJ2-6,CASSDWTGSAGANVLTF,TGTGCCAGCAGCGACTGGACAGGGAGTGCTGGGGCCAACGTCCTGACTTTC
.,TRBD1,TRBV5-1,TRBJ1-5,CASSLGTGSNQPQHF,TGCGCCAGCAGCTTGGGGACAGGGAGCAATCAGCCCCAGCATTTT
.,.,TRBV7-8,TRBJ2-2,CASSATGDGELFF,TGTGCCAGCAGCGCGACAGGCGATGGGGAGCTGTTTTTT